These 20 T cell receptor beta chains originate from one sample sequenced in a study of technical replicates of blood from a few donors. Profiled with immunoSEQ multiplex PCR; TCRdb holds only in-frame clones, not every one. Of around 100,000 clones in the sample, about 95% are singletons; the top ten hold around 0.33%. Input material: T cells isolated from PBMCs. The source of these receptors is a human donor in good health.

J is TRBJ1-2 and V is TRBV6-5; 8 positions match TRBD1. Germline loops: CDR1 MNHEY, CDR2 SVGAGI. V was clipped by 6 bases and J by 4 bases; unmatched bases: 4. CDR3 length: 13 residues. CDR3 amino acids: CASSRTGGYGYTF. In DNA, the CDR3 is TGTGCCAGCAGCCGAACAGGGGGCTATGGCTACACCTTC.

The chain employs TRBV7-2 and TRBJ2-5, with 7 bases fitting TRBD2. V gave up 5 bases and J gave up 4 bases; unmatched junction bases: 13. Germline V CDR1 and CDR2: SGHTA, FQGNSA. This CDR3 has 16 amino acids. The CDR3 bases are TGTGCCAGCAGCCCCCTCGGCGCGGGAGCGGTAGAGACCCAGTACTTC. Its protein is CASSPLGAGAVETQYF. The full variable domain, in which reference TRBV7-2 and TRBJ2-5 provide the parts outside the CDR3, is GAGVSQSPSNKVTEKGKDVELRCDPISGHTALYWYRQSLGQGLEFLIYFQGNSAPDKSGLPSDRFSAERTGGSVSTLTIQRTQQEDSAVYLCASSPLGAGAVETQYFGPGTRLLVL.

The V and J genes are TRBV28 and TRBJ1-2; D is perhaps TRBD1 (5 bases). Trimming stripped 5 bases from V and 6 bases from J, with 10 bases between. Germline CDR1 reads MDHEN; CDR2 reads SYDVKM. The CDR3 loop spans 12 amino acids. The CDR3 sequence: CASSLQGDGYTF. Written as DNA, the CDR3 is TGTGCCAGCAGTCTTCAGGGCGATGGCTACACCTTC.

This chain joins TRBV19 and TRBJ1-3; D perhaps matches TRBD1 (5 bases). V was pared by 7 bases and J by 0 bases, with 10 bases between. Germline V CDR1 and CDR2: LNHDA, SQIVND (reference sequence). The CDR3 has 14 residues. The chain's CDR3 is CASNYRTSGNTIYF. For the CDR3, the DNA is TGTGCCAGTAATTACAGGACCTCTGGAAACACCATATATTTT.

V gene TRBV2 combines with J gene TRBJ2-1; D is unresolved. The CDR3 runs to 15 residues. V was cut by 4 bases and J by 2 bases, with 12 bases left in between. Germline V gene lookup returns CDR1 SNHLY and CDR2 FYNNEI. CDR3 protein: CASSVLRTPYNEQFF. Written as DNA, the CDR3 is TGTGCCAGCAGTGTTTTGAGAACCCCCTACAATGAGCAGTTCTTC.

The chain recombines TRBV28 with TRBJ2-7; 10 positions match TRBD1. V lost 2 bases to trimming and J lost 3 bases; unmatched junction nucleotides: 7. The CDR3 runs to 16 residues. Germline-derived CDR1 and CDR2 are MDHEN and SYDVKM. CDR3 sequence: CASSLIWDRGDYEQYF. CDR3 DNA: TGTGCCAGCAGTTTAATTTGGGACAGGGGAGACTACGAGCAGTACTTC.

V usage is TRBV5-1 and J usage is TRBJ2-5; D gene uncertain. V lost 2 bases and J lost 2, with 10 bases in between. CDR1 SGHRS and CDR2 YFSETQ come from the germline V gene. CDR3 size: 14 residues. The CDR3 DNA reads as TGCGCCAGCAGCTTTTTTATGTATCAAGAGACCCAGTACTTC. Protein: CASSFFMYQETQYF.

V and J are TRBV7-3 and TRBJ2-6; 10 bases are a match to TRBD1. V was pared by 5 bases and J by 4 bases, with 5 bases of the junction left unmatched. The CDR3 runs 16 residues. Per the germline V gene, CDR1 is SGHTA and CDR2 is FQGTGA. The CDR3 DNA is TGTGCCAGCAGCCCCGGGACAGGGGCCGGGGCCAACGTCCTGACTTTC. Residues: CASSPGTGAGANVLTF. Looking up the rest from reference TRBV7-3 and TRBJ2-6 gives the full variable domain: GAGVSQTPSNKVTEKGKYVELRCDPISGHTALYWYRQSLGQGPEFLIYFQGTGAADDSGLPNDRFFAVRPEGSVSTLKIQRTERGDSAVYLCASSPGTGAGANVLTFGAGSRLTVL.

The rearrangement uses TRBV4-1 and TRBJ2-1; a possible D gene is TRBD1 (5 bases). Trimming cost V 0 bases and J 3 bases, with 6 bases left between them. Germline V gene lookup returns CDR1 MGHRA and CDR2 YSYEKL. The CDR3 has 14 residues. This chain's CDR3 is CASSQDRGYNEQFF. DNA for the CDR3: TGCGCCAGCAGCCAAGATAGGGGCTACAATGAGCAGTTCTTC.

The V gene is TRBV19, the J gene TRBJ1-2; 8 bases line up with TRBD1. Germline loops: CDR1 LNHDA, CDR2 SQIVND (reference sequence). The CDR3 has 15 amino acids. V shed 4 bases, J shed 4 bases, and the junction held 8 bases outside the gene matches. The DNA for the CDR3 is TGTGCCAGTAGTACTAGTCCGACAGGGGTCTATGGCTACACCTTC. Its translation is CASSTSPTGVYGYTF.

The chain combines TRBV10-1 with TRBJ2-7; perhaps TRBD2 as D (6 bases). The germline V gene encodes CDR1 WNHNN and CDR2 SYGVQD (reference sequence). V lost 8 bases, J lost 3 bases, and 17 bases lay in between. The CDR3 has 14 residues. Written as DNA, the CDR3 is TGCGCCAGCGCCGCATCGTTAGCGGACTACGAGCAGTACTTC. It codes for CASAASLADYEQYF.

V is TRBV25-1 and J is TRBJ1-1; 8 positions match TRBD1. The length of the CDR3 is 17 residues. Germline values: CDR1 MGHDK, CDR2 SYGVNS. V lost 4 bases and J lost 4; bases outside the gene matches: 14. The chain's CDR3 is CASSVLGQAGETTEAFF. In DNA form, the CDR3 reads TGTGCCAGCAGTGTATTGGGACAGGCAGGGGAAACCACTGAAGCTTTCTTT. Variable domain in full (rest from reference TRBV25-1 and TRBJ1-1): EADIYQTPRYLVIGTGKKITLECSQTMGHDKMYWYQQDPGMELHLIHYSYGVNSTEKGDLSSESTVSRIRTEHFPLTLESARPSHTSQYLCASSVLGQAGETTEAFFGQGTRLTVV.

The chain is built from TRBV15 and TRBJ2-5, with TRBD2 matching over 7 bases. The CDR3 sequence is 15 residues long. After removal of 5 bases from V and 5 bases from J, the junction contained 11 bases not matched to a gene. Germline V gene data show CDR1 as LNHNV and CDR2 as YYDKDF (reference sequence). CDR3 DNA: TGTGCCACCAGCGGGGGGGGAACGGGTCTTGAGACCCAGTACTTC. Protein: CATSGGGTGLETQYF. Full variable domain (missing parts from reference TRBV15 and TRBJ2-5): DAMVIQNPRYQVTQFGKPVTLSCSQTLNHNVMYWYQQKSSQAPKLLFHYYDKDFNNEADTPDNFQSRRPNTSFCFLDIRSPGLGDTAMYLCATSGGGTGLETQYFGPGTRLLVL.

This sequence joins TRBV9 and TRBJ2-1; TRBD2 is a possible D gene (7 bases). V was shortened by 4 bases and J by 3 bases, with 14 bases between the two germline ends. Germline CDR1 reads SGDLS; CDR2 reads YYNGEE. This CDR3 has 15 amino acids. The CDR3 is CASSPGGGNYNEQFF. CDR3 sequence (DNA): TGTGCCAGCAGCCCTGGGGGGGGCAACTACAATGAGCAGTTCTTC.

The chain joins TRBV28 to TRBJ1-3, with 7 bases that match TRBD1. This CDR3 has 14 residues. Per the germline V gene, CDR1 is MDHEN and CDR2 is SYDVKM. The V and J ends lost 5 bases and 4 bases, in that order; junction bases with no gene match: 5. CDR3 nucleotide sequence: TGTGCCAGCAGTCGGACAGGTATAGGAAACACCATATATTTT. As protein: CASSRTGIGNTIYF.

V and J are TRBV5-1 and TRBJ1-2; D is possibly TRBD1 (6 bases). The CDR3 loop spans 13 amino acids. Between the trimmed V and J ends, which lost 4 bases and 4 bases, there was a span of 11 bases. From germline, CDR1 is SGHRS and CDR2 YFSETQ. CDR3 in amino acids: CASSRGAGYGYTF. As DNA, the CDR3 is TGCGCCAGCAGCCGGGGGGCCGGCTATGGCTACACCTTC.

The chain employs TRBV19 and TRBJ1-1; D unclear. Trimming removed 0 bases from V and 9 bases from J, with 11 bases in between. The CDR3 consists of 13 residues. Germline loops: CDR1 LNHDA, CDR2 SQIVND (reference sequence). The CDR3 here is CASSIDTSGKAFF. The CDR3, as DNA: TGTGCCAGTAGTATAGATACGTCGGGAAAAGCTTTCTTT.

The CDR3 here is CASSLEQGYRTDTQYF. DNA for the CDR3: TGCGCCAGCAGCTTAGAACAGGGCTATCGCACAGATACGCAGTATTTT. The J gene is TRBJ2-3, the V gene TRBV5-1; tentatively, D is TRBD1 (6 bases). CDR1 is SGHRS and CDR2 is YFSETQ in the germline V gene. Trimming shortened V by 2 bases and J by 1 base, and 14 bases separated the two germline ends. The CDR3 sequence is 16 residues long.

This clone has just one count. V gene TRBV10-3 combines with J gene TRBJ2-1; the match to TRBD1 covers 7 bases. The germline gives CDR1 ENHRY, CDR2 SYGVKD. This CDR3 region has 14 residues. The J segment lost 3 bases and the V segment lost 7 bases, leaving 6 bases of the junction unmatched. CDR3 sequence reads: CAITSPGGYNEQFF. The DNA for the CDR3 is TGTGCCATCACCTCCCCAGGGGGCTACAATGAGCAGTTCTTC.

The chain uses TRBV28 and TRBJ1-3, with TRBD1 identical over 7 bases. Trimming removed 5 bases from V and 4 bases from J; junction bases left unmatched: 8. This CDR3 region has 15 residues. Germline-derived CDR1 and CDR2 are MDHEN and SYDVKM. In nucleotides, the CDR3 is TGTGCCAGCAGTAACCCACAGGGACAGGGAAACACCATATATTTT. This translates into CASSNPQGQGNTIYF.